The rows below give T cell receptor beta chains drawn from one sample of a study of read filtering for tumor transcriptome and immune sequencing. Each CDR3 protein is one row after TCRdb ran MiXCR on the reads. The table lists 35,000 to 40,000 distinct CDR3 sequences, around 13% of them singletons. Material: a population of CD138-negative cells sorted from bone marrow. The receptors derive from a donor aged 40 or older with multiple myeloma. Each CDR3 is given without its conserved first and last residue. A D gene is named only where the DNA matches it firmly.

>TRBV6-5|TRBD1
ATTPGTGGRNEQF
>TRBV12-1|NA
ASSFAGTSPYGEQF
>TRBV19|TRBD1
ASNRQGHSTDTQY
>TRBV30|TRBD1
AWRSQGALYAGELF
>TRBV6-1|TRBD2
ASSEDGGGGAYEQY
>TRBV29-1|NA
SVRGRGYEQY
>TRBV6-1|NA
ASRPGTSWETQY
>TRBV12-3/TRBV12-4|NA
ASSLTYEQF
>TRBV29-1|TRBD1
SAVRDRGVSRPYEQY
>TRBV5-1|NA
ASSLELGARKTQY
>TRBV3-1|TRBD2
ASSQTSGRPSYEQY
>TRBV27|TRBD2
ASSLNPAGGQETQY
>TRBV29-1|TRBD2
SVVAGVDTQY
>TRBV11-3|NA
ASSLSRKDTEAF
>TRBV7-9|TRBD2
ASSLGDSGNYEQY
>TRBV6-5|TRBD2
ASSYSARGSVADTQY
>TRBV5-4|NA
ASSLFGEPEAQY
>TRBV28|NA
ASSRWDEQY
>TRBV20-1|TRBD1
SARQGRKDTEAF
>TRBV23-1|NA
ASSRSSFRVPQLDEQF
>TRBV20-1|NA
SALSRKSSYNEQF
>TRBV28|TRBD2
ASSLGLAGEAGVYEQY